This TCR beta chain was captured by sequencing in a study of cytomegalovirus exposure and HLA in healthy donors (dated by TCRdb to 2015 to 2018). Looking at the study overall: In an earlier analysis of about 560 of the donors, 276 Gb of sequence data and 117 million unique TCR beta sequences from 150 million to 200 million T cells were reported. An early release covering roughly 600 HLA-typed donors comprised about 300 gigabases of sequencing data and around 85 million unique TCR sequences. Among the roughly 390 genotyped donors, approximately 76% belonged to the genetic ancestry cluster associated with self-reported Caucasian donors. The study aimed to test whether signatures of past pathogen exposure could be identified by cataloging public T cell receptors. The T cell repertoires of under 700 subjects were profiled by immunosequencing and related to cytomegalovirus serostatus. Besides the first cohort of around 670 subjects, a separate validation cohort made up of 95 to 150 different subjects was used. To predict cytomegalovirus infection status, the study brought together high-throughput TCR immunosequencing, statistical association of individual TCRs with disease status, and machine learning. A later analysis re-analyzed previously published TCR beta repertoires from 500 to 700 donors and added high-resolution HLA genotyping to study TCR occurrence patterns. The later analysis used no new phenotypic data to find candidate immune exposures, relying instead on TCR beta sequences and their occurrence across donors. An earlier analysis of more than 450 of the donors used high-throughput TCR beta sequencing to judge whether each TCR beta V gene segment behaved as functional or pseudogenic. Donor age, sex, ethnicity and CMV serostatus were compiled alongside the repertoire data. In a later genetic analysis, genome-wide SNP genotypes for 398 of the 666 donors were used, and that subset was treated as a discovery cohort. Every repertoire in the discovery cohort had been generated on one and the same sequencing platform. Both class I and class II loci were covered by HLA typing, at four-digit resolution. Typing coverage differed by locus: A, B, C, DRB1 and DQB1 were typed in about 629-640 donors, DQA1 in roughly 510, DPA1 in over 600, and DPB1 in about 450. About 5 DR-DQ haplotypes were handled as single units for association and clustering, since linkage in the cohort was strong. Among 398 genotyped donors of the cohort, an average of 235,054 unique TCR beta nucleotide sequences were sequenced per donor, roughly 18% of them non-productive. Overall study results and their limits: In a later analysis, HLA-associated TCR beta chains were found to be more clonally expanded and to have lower generation probabilities than equally common non-associated chains. The 87-base-pair reads could not distinguish some IMGT-functional V segments, including TRBV6-2 and TRBV6-3, so those segments were excluded. According to a later analysis, most CMV-associated TCR beta chains appeared to be HLA-restricted, and the HLA associations seemed to be driven largely by CMV exposure. Roughly uniform sequencing depth across donors was assumed in presence/absence analyses, although this assumption may not hold. A later genetic analysis reported fewer N-insertions in productive TCRs among donors in an Asian-associated ancestry cluster than the approximately 700-donor mean. At a false discovery rate of 0.05, a later analysis linked 15,000 to 20,000 TCR beta sequences to specific HLA alleles. The sequencing pipeline was judged likely to have produced a cluster of highly shared sequence variants as a technical artifact. In vitro tests confirmed that a few of the cytomegalovirus-associated TCR beta chains recognize cytomegalovirus antigens. A later analysis found that TCR association rates varied across HLA loci, with DRB1 alleles showing the most associated TCRs and HLA-C alleles the fewest. Because counts were too low, approximately 18 rarely observed V segments, including chromosome 9 orphons, were excluded from the earlier analysis of 500 to 700 of the donors. Strong co-occurrence of HLA alleles, especially DR and DQ, made assigning TCR associations to individual alleles difficult. Linkage disequilibrium might explain the correlated functional status among segregating V segments, but an unknown experimental factor could not be excluded. The authors suggested that the approach could potentially be generalized to other disease states and immunological phenotypes. Across donors, most TCR sequences were observed very rarely, whereas some public TCRs were present in many individuals. Cytomegalovirus status was reported to be diagnosed by the classifier with high specificity and sensitivity in both the original and validation cohorts. The study gave a list of 150 to 200 TCR beta chains associated with cytomegalovirus. In a later genetic analysis, a missense DCLRE1C variant was associated with V-gene and J-gene trimming of TCR beta chains, and the association was replicated in an independent cohort. A later analysis reported that several top co-occurrence clusters appeared linked to parvovirus B19, influenza, CMV and Epstein-Barr virus. A further reported finding was that TCR beta sequences accurately predicted the HLA-A and HLA-B alleles for most subjects in the first cohort. An earlier analysis of approximately 540 of the donors showed that most TCR beta V segments appeared in productive rearrangements either about 87% or about 30% of the time, which broadly matched IMGT annotations. Because some donors lacked HLA typing at each locus, the association tests relied only on the typed subset. Immune exposure information for the cohort was limited to CMV serostatus. In this cohort, only TCR beta chains were sequenced, and detectable features were limited by the absence of alpha or paired-chain data.

About this clone itself: Its recognized antigen is unknown. No base quality information exists; no much larger clone differs at one position.

Receptor libraries were prepared by the immunoSEQ multiplex PCR assay. For the multiplex PCR, a mixture combining 60 forward primers for TCR Vbeta segments and 13 reverse primers for TCR Jbeta segments was used. The CDR3 region of rearranged TCR beta genes was amplified from genomic DNA by a multiplex PCR assay. The Illumina HiSeq System was used to sequence the amplified TCR beta libraries as 87-base-pair reads. The original pipeline was this. Across the 500 to 750 repertoires, a later analysis counted 60 million to 90 million unique TCR beta chains, around 11 million of which were shared by at least two donors. To remove PCR and sequencing errors, raw reads were error-corrected and collapsed into unique sequences using a nearest-neighbor algorithm that merged closely related sequences. CDR3 sequences were aligned to IMGT reference sequences to assign V, D and J gene segments. For a sequence to be retained, at least a six-nucleotide match to both a V gene segment and a J gene segment was required. Rearrangements were called productive when the CDR3 lacked stop codons and stayed in frame with V and J; all others were non-productive. Following IMGT convention, CDR3 was defined as the stretch from the second conserved V-encoded cysteine up to the conserved J-encoded phenylalanine. The earlier analysis of some 540 of the donors excluded any sequence lacking an unambiguous match to a single V gene segment. In an earlier analysis of a few hundred of the donors, a V segment was called functional when productive rearrangements were above 56.7%, and segregating when the standard deviation between donors exceeded 5%. A statistical classification framework was built for diagnosing cytomegalovirus status from the catalog of TCR beta chain sequences. A later analysis assigned V and J genes by comparing TCR nucleotide sequences with IMGT/GENE-DB human TR gene sequences. A later analysis assigned CDR3 sequences and most-parsimonious VDJ recombination scenarios with the TCRdist pipeline. In a later analysis, each TCR beta chain was defined by its CDR3 amino acid sequence together with its V-gene family, and reads without a unique V-gene family were excluded. A later analysis removed nearly 600 highly shared, low-generation-probability nucleotide sequences to deal with suspected cross-contamination and a sequencing artifact. For each public chain, a later analysis derived a clonal expansion index from normalized ranks of inferred template counts within each repertoire. Generation probabilities in a later analysis came from a VDJ recombination model fitted to out-of-frame rearrangements, and those results were checked against IGoR. A later analysis scored TCR-TCR, TCR-HLA and TCR-CMV co-occurrence with hypergeometric tests, applying a repertoire-size bias correction to TCR pairs. A later analysis estimated false discovery rates by permuting HLA or CMV assignments 20 times. In a later analysis, co-occurring TCRs were grouped with DBSCAN, and TCRdist sequence similarity was added when clustering was performed within HLA-allele-positive subsets. Repertoires with fewer than 30,000 or more than 120,000 public chains were left out of co-occurrence clustering, as were four to six repertoires with anomalous nucleotide sharing. Not all clones reach the TCRdb copy of this immuneACCESS table, which keeps in-frame sequences only. Checked studies attribute under half of the gap to unresolved V genes and leave the rest unexplained. The V and J calls and clone size come from that table; D and trimming were worked out from the DNA. The sample yields about 160,000 clones; roughly 79% were counted once. Roughly 7% of the sample is in the top ten clones.

The cohort consisted of 600 or so healthy bone marrow donors. At the time of sampling, all cohort members were nominally healthy, though unrecorded immune exposures were likely present. The donor was CMV seropositive and belonged to the group of 250 to 300 seropositive cohort members. A peripheral blood sample was collected from each donor, and TCR beta sequencing was performed on peripheral blood mononuclear cells. The Qiagen DNeasy Blood Extraction Kit was used to extract genomic DNA from the blood cell samples. The CDR3 starts with the cysteine, ends with the phenylalanine, and has 18 residues. Of all the DNA, just the CDR3 is kept, 54 bases in frame from base 1. Germline trimming: 4 bases from V, 1 base from J; junction bases outside gene matches: 8. Based on the germline V gene, the CDR1 and CDR2 sequences are SGHTA and FQGNSA.

Specimen: PBMCs. This TCR was sampled from a woman between 40 and 50 years old in good health and CMV-seropositive. The chain links TRBV7-2 with TRBJ2-7; 15 nucleotides in the junction match TRBD2. The DNA reads as follows: TGTGCCAGCAGCTCCCTAGGACTAGCGGGGGGGCTGTCCTACGAGCAGTACTTC. Translation gives CASSSLGLAGGLSYEQYF.